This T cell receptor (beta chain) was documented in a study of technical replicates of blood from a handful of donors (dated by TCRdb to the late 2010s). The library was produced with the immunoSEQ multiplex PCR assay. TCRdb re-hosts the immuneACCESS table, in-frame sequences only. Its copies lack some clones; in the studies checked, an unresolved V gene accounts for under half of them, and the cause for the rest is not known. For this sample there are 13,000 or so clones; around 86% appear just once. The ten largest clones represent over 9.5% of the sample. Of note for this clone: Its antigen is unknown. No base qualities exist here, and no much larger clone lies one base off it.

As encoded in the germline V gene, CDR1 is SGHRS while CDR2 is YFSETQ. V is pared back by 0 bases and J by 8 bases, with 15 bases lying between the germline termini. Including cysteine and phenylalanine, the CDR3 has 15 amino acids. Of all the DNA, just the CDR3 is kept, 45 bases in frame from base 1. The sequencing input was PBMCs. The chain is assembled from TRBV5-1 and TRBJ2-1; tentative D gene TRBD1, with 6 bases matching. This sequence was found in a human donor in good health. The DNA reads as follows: TGCGCCAGCAGCTTGGCCGGGCAGGGGTCCGATGAGCAGTTCTTC. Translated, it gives CASSLAGQGSDEQFF.